This section outlines one T cell receptor (beta chain) sequence together with its context. The CDR3 length is 14 residues. Trimming cost V 5 bases and J 2 bases, with 13 bases left between them. CDR1 is SGHRS and CDR2 is YFSETQ in the germline V gene. Clones were sequenced by immunoSEQ multiplex PCR, and TCRdb holds only the in-frame ones, with some missing. The table lists around 100,000 clones, about 90% of them singletons. The sample belongs to a study of control samples from healthy donors and cancer patients. Input material: blood. This TCR was sampled from a woman aged 45-65 years in good health. J is TRBJ1-1 and V is TRBV5-1; TRBD1 might be the D (6 bases). In DNA form, the CDR3 reads TGCGCCAGCAGTCGGGGACAAACAAACACTGAAGCTTTCTTT. Protein sequence: CASSRGQTNTEAFF.